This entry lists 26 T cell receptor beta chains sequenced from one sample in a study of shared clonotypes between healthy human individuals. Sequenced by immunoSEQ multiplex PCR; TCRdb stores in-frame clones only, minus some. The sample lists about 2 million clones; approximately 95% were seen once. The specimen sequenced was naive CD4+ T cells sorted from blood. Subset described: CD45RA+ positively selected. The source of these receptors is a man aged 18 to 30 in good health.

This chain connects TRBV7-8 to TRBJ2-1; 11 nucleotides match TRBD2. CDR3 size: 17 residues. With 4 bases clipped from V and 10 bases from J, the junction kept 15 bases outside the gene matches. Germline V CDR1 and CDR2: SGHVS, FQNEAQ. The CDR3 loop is CASSYTLGLAEGVEQFF. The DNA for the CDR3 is TGTGCCAGCAGCTACACCCTGGGACTAGCGGAGGGCGTGGAGCAGTTCTTC.

CDR3 residues: CASSSGTGVYSPLHF. The DNA of the CDR3 is TGTGCCAGCAGCTCCGGGACAGGGGTTTATTCACCCCTCCACTTT. The rearrangement links TRBV6-4 to TRBJ1-6; 10 nucleotides align to TRBD1. Germline assignment: CDR1 MRHNA and CDR2 SNTAGT. V gave up 6 bases and J gave up 8 bases; unmatched junction bases: 7. This CDR3 is 15 amino acids long.

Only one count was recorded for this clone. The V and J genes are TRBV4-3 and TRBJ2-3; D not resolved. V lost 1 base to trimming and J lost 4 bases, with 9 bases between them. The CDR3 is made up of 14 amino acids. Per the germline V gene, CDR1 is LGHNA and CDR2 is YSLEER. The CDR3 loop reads CASSQVDYADTQYF. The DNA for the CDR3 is TGCGCCAGCAGCCAAGTTGATTATGCAGATACGCAGTATTTT.

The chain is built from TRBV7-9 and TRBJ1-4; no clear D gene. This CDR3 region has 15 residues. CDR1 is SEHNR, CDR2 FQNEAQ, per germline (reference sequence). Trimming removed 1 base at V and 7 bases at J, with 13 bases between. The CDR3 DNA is TGTGCCAGCAGCTTAGACGGAGGGTTTGTTGAAAAACTGTTTTTT. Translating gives CASSLDGGFVEKLFF.

The CDR3 here is CASRRDRVGEQYF. The CDR3 DNA follows: TGTGCCAGTCGACGGGACAGGGTTGGCGAGCAGTACTTC. This chain joins TRBV27 and TRBJ2-7; the match to TRBD1 covers 9 bases. The CDR3 is made up of 13 amino acids. Germline V gives CDR1 MNHEY, CDR2 SMNVEV (reference sequence). The V gene end was trimmed by 9 bases and the J gene end by 6 bases; junction bases not matched to a gene: 9.

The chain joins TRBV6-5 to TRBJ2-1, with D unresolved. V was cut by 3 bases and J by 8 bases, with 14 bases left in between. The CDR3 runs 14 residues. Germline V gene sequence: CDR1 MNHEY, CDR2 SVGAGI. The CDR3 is CASSYRNGRDEQFF. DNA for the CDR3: TGTGCCAGCAGTTATCGGAACGGTCGGGATGAGCAGTTCTTC.

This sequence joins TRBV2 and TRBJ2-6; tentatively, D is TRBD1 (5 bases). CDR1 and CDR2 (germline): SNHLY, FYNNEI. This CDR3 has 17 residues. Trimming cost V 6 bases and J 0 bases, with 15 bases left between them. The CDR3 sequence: CASRPDRVLSGANVLTF. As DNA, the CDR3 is TGTGCCAGCAGACCCGACAGAGTCCTCTCTGGGGCCAACGTCCTGACTTTC.

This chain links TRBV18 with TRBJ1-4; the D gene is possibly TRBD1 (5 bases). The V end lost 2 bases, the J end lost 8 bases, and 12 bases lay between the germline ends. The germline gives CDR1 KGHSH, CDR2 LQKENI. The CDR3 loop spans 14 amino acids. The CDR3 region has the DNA TGTGCCAGCTCACCATCGGGGCTTGGGGAAAAACTGTTTTTT. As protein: CASSPSGLGEKLFF.

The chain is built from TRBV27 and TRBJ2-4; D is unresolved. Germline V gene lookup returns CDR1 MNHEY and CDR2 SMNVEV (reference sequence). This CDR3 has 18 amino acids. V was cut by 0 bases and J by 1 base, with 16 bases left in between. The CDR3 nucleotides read TGTGCCAGCAGTTTATCAAGCTTTGGCGCCGCTGCCAAAAACATTCAGTACTTC. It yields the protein CASSLSSFGAAAKNIQYF.

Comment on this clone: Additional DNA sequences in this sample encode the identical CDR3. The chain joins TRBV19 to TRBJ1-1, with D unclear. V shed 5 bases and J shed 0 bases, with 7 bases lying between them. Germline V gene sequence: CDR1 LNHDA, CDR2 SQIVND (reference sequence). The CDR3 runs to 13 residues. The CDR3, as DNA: TGTGCCAGTAGTGGCCAGTTGAACACTGAAGCTTTCTTT. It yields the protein CASSGQLNTEAFF.

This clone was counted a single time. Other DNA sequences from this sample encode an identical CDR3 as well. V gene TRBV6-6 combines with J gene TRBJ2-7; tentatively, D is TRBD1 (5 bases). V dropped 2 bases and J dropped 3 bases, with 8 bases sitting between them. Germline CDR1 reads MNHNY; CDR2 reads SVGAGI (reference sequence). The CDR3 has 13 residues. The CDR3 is CASSYLQGYEQYF. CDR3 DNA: TGTGCCAGCAGTTACCTCCAGGGCTACGAGCAGTACTTC.

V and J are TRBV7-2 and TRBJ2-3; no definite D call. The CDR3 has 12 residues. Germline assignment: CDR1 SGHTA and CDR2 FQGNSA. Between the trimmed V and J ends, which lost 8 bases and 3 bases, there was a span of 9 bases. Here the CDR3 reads CASERSTDTQYF. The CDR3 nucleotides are TGTGCCAGCGAGAGGAGTACAGATACGCAGTATTTT.

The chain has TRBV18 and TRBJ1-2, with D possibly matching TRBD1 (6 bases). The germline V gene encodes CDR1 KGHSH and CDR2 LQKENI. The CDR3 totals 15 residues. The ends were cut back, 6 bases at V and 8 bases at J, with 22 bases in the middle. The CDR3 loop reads CASSDPGGGLFGYTF. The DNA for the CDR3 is TGTGCCAGCTCCGACCCCGGGGGGGGCCTCTTCGGCTACACCTTC.

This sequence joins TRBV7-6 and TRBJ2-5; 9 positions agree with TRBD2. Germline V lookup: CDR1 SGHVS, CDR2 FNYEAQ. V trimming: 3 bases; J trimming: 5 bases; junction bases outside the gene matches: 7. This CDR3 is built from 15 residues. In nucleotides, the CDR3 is TGTGCCAGCAGCTTTAGCGGGAGAACGGTTGAGACCCAGTACTTC. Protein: CASSFSGRTVETQYF.

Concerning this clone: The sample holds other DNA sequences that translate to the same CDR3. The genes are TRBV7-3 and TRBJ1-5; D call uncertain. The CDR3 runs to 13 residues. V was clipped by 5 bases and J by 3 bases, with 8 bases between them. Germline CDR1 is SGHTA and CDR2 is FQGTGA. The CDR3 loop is CASSAGPNQPQHF. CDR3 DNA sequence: TGTGCCAGCAGCGCTGGTCCCAATCAGCCCCAGCATTTT.

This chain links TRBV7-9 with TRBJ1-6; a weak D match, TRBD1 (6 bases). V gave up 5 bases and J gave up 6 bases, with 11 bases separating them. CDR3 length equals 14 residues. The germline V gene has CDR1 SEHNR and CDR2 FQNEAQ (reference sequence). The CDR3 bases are TGTGCCAGCAGCGGAAACAGGGTTAATTCACCCCTCCACTTT. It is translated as CASSGNRVNSPLHF.

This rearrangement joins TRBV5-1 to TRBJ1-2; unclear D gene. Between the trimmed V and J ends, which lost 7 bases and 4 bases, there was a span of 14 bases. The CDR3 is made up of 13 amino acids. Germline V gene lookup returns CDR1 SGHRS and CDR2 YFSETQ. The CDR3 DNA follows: TGCGCCAGCTCGCAGGACCAATCCTATGGCTACACCTTC. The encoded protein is CASSQDQSYGYTF.

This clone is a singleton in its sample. The CDR3 region is CASSARGRLNTEAFF. As DNA, the CDR3 is TGTGCCAGCAGTGCCAGGGGGCGGCTGAACACTGAAGCTTTCTTT. The chain uses TRBV6-5 and TRBJ1-1, with 8 bases fitting TRBD1. The V segment lost 5 bases and the J segment 0 bases; nucleotides outside the gene matches: 5. Germline lookup yields CDR1 MNHEY and CDR2 SVGAGI. The CDR3 covers 15 residues.

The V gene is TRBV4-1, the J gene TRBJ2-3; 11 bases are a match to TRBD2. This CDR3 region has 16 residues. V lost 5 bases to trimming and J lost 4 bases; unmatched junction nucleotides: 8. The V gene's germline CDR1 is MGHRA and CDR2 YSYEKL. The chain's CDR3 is CASSALAGGVADTQYF. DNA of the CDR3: TGCGCCAGCAGCGCCCTAGCGGGGGGTGTCGCAGATACGCAGTATTTT.

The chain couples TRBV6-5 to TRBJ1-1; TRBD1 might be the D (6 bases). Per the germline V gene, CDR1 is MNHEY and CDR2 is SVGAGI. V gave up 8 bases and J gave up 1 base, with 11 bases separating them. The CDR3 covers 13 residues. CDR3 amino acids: CASGRTANTEAFF. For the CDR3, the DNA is TGTGCCAGCGGACGGACAGCGAACACTGAAGCTTTCTTT.

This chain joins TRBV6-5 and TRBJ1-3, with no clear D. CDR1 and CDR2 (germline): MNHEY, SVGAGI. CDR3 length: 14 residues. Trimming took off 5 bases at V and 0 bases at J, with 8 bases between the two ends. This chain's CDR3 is CASSDVVSGNTIYF. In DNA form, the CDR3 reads TGTGCCAGCAGTGATGTGGTCTCTGGAAACACCATATATTTT.

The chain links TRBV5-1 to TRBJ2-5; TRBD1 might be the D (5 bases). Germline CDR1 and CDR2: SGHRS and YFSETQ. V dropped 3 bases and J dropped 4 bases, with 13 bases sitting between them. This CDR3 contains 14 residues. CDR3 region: CASSSSMQGETQYF. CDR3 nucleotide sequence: TGCGCCAGCAGCTCCTCCATGCAGGGAGAGACCCAGTACTTC.

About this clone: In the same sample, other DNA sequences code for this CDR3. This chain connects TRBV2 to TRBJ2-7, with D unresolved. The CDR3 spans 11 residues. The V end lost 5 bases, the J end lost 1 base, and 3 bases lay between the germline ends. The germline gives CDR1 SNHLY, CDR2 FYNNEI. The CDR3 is CASSPSYEQYF. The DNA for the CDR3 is TGTGCCAGCAGTCCGTCCTACGAGCAGTACTTC.

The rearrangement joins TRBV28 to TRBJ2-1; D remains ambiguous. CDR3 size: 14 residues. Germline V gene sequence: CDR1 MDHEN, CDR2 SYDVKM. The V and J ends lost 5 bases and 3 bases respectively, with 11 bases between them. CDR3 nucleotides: TGTGCCAGCAGTGGCTTGGACGGCTACAATGAGCAGTTCTTC. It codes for CASSGLDGYNEQFF.

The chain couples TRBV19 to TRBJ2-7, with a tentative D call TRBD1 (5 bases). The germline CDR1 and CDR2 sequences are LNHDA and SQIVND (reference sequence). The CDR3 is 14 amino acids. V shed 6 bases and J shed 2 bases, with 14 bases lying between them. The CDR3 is CASRGVDTAYEQYF. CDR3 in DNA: TGTGCCAGTAGAGGAGTGGACACCGCCTACGAGCAGTACTTC. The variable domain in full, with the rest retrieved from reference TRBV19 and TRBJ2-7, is DGGITQSPKYLFRKEGQNVTLSCEQNLNHDAMYWYRQDPGQGLRLIYYSQIVNDFQKGDIAEGYSVSREKKESFPLTVTSAQKNPTAFYLCASRGVDTAYEQYFGPGTRLTVT.

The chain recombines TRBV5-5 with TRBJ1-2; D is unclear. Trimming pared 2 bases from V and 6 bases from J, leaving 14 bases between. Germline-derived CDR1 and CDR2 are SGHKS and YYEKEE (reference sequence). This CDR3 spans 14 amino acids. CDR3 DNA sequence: TGTGCCAGCAGCTTAAGGGATCAGTTCCATGGCTACACCTTC. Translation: CASSLRDQFHGYTF.